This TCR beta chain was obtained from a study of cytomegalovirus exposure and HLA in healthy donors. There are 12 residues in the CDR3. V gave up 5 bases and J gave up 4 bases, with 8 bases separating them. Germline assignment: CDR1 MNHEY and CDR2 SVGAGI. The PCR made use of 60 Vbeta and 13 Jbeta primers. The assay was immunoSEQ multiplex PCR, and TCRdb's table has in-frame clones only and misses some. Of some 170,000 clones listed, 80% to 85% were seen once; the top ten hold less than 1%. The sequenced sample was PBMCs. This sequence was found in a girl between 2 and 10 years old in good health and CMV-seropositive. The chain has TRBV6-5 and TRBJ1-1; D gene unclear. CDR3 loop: CASSRESTEAFF. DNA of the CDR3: TGTGCCAGCAGTCGGGAGAGCACTGAAGCTTTCTTT.